The sequence of this T cell receptor (beta chain) was determined in a study of blood T cell repertoires in COVID-19. Turning to the study itself: Nucleic acid was either cDNA or gDNA, and it came from T cells, B-cell-depleted T cells, or PBMCs.

Authors' methods: Amplification from reference gene primers served as the basis for estimated nucleated cell counts. Sequenced by immunoSEQ multiplex PCR; TCRdb stores in-frame clones only, minus some. That table furnishes V, J and clone size, whereas the DNA furnished D and trimming. The sample consists of tens of thousands of clones, about 92% of them appearing once. The J segment lost 6 bases and the V segment lost 5 bases, leaving 3 bases of the junction unmatched. Germline-derived CDR1 and CDR2 are SEHNR and FQNEAQ (reference sequence). The CDR3 sequence is 14 residues long. The J gene is TRBJ2-1, the V gene TRBV7-9; 11 nucleotides align to TRBD2. This TCR derives from a man in his forties or fifties with acute or convalescent COVID-19. Material for sequencing was peripheral blood. CDR3 bases: TGTGCCAGCAGCCTAGGGACTAGCGGCAATGAGCAGTTCTTC. Translating gives CASSLGTSGNEQFF.